This TCR beta chain appears in the sequencing data of a study of CD8+ T cells in alopecia areata. Notes on the study in general: Many expanded lesional clones persisted during tofacitinib (in both scalp and blood). Sequencing of scalp samples also includes resident alphabeta T cells from normal skin.

This clone was observed a handful of times. As yet, its antigen is unknown. Following RNA extraction, reverse transcription yielded cDNA that acted as the sequencing template. Method: immunoSEQ multiplex PCR; TCRdb's copy keeps in-frame clones and lacks some. The sample has some 190,000 clones; more than 55% are singletons. Germline V gene data show CDR1 as MNHEY and CDR2 as SVGAGI. The CDR3 covers 14 residues. Between the trimmed V and J ends, which lost 6 bases and 0 bases, there was a span of 12 bases. The treatment was: oral pan-JAK inhibitor, 5-10 mg twice daily. Sorting of PBMCs yielded the CD4+ and CD8+ T cells.

This clonotype was sampled from a human donor with alopecia areata. The chain joins TRBV6-5 to TRBJ2-7, with D perhaps matching TRBD1 (6 bases). Sequencing was performed on CD4+ T cells sorted from blood, taken at week 4, from a patient treated with tofacitinib. The CDR3 nucleotides read TGTGCCAGCAGGTACAACAGGGACTCCTACGAGCAGTACTTC. This sequence encodes CASRYNRDSYEQYF.